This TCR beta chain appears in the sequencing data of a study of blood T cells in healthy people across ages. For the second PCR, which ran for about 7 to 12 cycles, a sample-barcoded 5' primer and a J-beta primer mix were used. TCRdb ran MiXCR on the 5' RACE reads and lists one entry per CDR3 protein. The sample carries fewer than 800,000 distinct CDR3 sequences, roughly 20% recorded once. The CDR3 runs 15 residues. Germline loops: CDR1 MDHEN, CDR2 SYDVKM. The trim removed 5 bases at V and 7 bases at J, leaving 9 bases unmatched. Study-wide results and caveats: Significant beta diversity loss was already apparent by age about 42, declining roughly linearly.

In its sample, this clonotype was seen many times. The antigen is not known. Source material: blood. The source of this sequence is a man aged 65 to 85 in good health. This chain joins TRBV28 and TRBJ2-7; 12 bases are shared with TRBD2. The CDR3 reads CASSPPGLAGWEQYF. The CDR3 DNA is TGTGCCAGCAGTCCCCCGGGACTAGCGGGTTGGGAGCAGTACTTC.